This T cell receptor (beta chain) derives from a study of blood T cell repertoires in COVID-19. Study-level background: In each case, the material was cDNA or gDNA derived from T cells, B-cell-depleted T cells, or PBMCs.

Original handling: Amplified reference gene primers provided the basis for estimating nucleated cell counts. TCRdb keeps only in-frame clones here, not all; method: immunoSEQ multiplex PCR. The V and J calls and clone size come from that table; D and trimming were worked out from the DNA. The table includes 350,000 to 450,000 clones, approximately 91% detected once. Individuals drawn from around 25 US areas were about 18 to 95 years old. During the 2 weeks before they entered the study, exposed participants had met someone with a PCR-confirmed or clinician-diagnosed COVID-19 case. Germline CDR1 and CDR2: SEHNR and FQNEAQ (reference sequence). With V trimmed by 5 bases and J by 4 bases, 9 bases remained unmatched. CDR3 size: 16 residues.

The chain couples TRBV7-9 to TRBJ1-4; TRBD1 matches at 8 bases. The sequencing sample was made of PBMCs or T cells enriched from blood (not recorded which). This receptor was identified in a woman in her thirties or forties who had been exposed to COVID-19. The CDR3 here is CASSEGTGVRNEKLFF. The CDR3 coding sequence is TGTGCCAGCAGCGAGGGGACAGGAGTTCGTAATGAAAAACTGTTTTTT.